Ten or more counts support the clone carrying this T cell receptor (beta chain). Its antigen is undetermined. TCR beta libraries were built with iRepertoire HTBI primers and Arm-PCR of CDR3 regions. TCRdb re-derived calls from the multiplex PCR reads in MiXCR, one entry per CDR3 protein. The repertoire consists of about 460,000 distinct CDR3 sequences, with roughly 23% occurring once and the leading ten covering over 10%. Regarding time point: persistent/refractory GD, antithyroid drugs over 5 years with positive TRAb. RNA from PBMCs was the source of the TCR library. Graves' disease diagnosis followed American Thyroid Association guidelines. This specimen belongs to a study of regulatory T cells in long-lasting Graves disease. V lost 3 bases and J lost 0; bases outside the gene matches: 7. The CDR3 totals 17 residues. Looked up from germline, CDR1 is KGHDR and CDR2 is SFDVKD. Findings and caveats of the study: Persistent patients had more shared public clonotypes (2,741) than new patients (around 950). TCR diversity in persistent Graves' patients was below that of newly diagnosed ones. Preferential use of TRBV28, TRBJ1-2 and TRBJ2-5 was seen in persistent disease.

This chain joins TRBV24-1 and TRBJ2-5, with 9 positions matching TRBD1. The origin of this receptor is a female donor with Graves disease. The sequencing used peripheral blood mononuclear cells (PBMCs), collected when the disease was refractory, from a patient treated with antithyroid drugs. CDR3 DNA: TGTGCCACCAGTGATCCGCGCGGGACAGGGAACCAAGAGACCCAGTACTTC. Residues: CATSDPRGTGNQETQYF.